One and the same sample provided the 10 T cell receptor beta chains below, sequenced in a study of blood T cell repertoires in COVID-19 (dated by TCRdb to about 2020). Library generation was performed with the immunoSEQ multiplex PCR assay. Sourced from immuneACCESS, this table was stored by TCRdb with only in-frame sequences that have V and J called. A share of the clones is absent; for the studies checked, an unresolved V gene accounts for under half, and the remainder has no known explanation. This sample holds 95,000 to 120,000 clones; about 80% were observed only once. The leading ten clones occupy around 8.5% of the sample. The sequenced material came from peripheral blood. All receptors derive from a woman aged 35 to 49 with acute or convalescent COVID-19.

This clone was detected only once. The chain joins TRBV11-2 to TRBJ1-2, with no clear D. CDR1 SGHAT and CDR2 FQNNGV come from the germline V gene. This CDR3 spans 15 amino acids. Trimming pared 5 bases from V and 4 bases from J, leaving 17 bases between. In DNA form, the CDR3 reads TGTGCCAGCAGCCCCCCGGGCGCGGACTTCTATGGCTACACCTTC. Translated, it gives CASSPPGADFYGYTF. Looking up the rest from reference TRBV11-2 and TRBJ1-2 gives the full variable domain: EAGVAQSPRYKIIEKRQSVAFWCNPISGHATLYWYQQILGQGPKLLIQFQNNGVVDDSQLPKDRFSAERLKGVDSTLKIQPAKLEDSAVYLCASSPPGADFYGYTFGSGTRLTVV.

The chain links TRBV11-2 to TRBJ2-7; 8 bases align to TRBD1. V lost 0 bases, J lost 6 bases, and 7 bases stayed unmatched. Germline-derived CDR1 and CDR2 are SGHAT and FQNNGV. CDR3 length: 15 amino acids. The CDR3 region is CASSLDGTGNSEQYF. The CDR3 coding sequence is TGTGCCAGCAGCTTAGACGGGACAGGTAACAGCGAGCAGTACTTC.

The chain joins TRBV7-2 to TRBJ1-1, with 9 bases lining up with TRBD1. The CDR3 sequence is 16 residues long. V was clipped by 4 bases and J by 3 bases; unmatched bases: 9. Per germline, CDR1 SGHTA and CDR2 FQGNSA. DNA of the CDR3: TGTGCCAGCAGCTCTGGGACAGGGAGGTCGGACACTGAAGCTTTCTTT. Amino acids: CASSSGTGRSDTEAFF.

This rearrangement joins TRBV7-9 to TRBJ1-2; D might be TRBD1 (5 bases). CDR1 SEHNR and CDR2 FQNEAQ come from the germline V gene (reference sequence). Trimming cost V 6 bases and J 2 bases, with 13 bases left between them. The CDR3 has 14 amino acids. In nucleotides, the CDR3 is TGTGCCAGCAGGGGGGAGGCGGCGAACTATGGCTACACCTTC. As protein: CASRGEAANYGYTF.

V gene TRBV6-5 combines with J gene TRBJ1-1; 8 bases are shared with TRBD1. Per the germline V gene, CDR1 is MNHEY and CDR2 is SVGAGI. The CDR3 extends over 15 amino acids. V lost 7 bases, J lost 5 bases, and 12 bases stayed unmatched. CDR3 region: CASIFKGQGGTEAFF. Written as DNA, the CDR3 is TGTGCCAGCATTTTTAAAGGACAGGGAGGGACTGAAGCTTTCTTT.

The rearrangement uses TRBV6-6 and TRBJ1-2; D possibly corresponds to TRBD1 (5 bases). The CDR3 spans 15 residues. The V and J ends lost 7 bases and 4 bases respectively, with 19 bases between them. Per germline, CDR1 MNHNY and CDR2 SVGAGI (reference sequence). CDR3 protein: CASTLIGGDLYGYTF. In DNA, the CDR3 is TGTGCCAGCACCCTTATTGGCGGGGACCTCTATGGCTACACCTTC.

The CDR3 reads CASGTQGSSGNTIYF. Written as DNA, the CDR3 is TGTGCCAGCGGAACACAGGGAAGCTCTGGAAACACCATATATTTT. The chain carries TRBV2 and TRBJ1-3; possibly TRBD1 for D (6 bases). Germline CDR1 is SNHLY and CDR2 is FYNNEI. This CDR3 region has 15 residues. The V gene lost 8 bases and the J gene lost 0 bases, with 14 bases spanning the gap.

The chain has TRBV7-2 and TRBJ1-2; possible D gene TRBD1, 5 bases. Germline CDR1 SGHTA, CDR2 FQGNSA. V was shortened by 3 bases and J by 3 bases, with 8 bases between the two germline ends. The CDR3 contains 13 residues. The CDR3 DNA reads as TGTGCCAGCAGCTTCGACAGAGACTATGGCTACACCTTC. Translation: CASSFDRDYGYTF. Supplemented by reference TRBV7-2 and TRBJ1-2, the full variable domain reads GAGVSQSPSNKVTEKGKDVELRCDPISGHTALYWYRQSLGQGLEFLIYFQGNSAPDKSGLPSDRFSAERTGGSVSTLTIQRTQQEDSAVYLCASSFDRDYGYTFGSGTRLTVV.

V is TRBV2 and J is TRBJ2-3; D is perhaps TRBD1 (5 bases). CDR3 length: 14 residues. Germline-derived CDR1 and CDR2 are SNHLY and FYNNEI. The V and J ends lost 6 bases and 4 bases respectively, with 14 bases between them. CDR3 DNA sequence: TGTGCCAGCAGAGCGCAGGGAATTCCAGATACGCAGTATTTT. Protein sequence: CASRAQGIPDTQYF. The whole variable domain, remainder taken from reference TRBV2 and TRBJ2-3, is EPEVTQTPSHQVTQMGQEVILRCVPISNHLYFYWYRQILGQKVEFLVSFYNNEISEKSEIFDDQFSVERPDGSNFTLKIRSTKLEDSAMYFCASRAQGIPDTQYFGPGTRLTVL.

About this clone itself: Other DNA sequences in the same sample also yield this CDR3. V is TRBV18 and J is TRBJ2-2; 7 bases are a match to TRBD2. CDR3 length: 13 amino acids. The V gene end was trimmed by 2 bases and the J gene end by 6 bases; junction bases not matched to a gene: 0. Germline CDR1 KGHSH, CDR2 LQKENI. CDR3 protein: CASSPAGAGELFF. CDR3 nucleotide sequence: TGTGCCAGCTCACCAGCGGGGGCCGGGGAGCTGTTTTTT.